These 5 T cell receptor beta chains came from one sample sequenced in a study of blood T cell repertoires in COVID-19. Profiling relied on immunoSEQ multiplex PCR, and the TCRdb table lists in-frame clones only, not all of them. The data hold about 100,000 clones, with around 66% observed a single time. Sequenced sample: peripheral blood. All receptors derive from a man at least 80 years old with acute or convalescent COVID-19.

V usage is TRBV6-4 and J usage is TRBJ2-7; D perhaps matches TRBD2 (6 bases). CDR1 is MRHNA, CDR2 SNTAGT, per germline. This CDR3 has 14 residues. Trimming removed 6 bases at V and 3 bases at J, with 15 bases between. This CDR3 reads CASRTPGDHYEQYF. CDR3 in DNA: TGTGCCAGCAGGACTCCGGGAGACCACTACGAGCAGTACTTC.

This chain connects TRBV28 to TRBJ1-1, with D tentatively TRBD1 (6 bases). CDR3 length: 15 amino acids. V dropped 6 bases and J dropped 1 base, with 15 bases sitting between them. Germline V gene lookup returns CDR1 MDHEN and CDR2 SYDVKM. The CDR3 protein is CASSKSRGRNTEAFF. Here the CDR3 DNA reads TGTGCCAGCAGCAAGAGCAGGGGTCGGAACACTGAAGCTTTCTTT.

J is TRBJ2-5 and V is TRBV9, with D unresolved. This CDR3 region has 13 residues. V lost 3 bases, J lost 4 bases, and 10 bases lay in between. CDR1 and CDR2 from the germline V gene are SGDLS and YYNGEE. The CDR3 reads CASSAQIRETQYF. The CDR3 nucleotides read TGTGCCAGCAGCGCACAGATTAGAGAGACCCAGTACTTC.

V and J are TRBV28 and TRBJ1-3, with TRBD1 as a possible D gene (6 bases). There are 13 residues in the CDR3. CDR1 and CDR2 (germline): MDHEN, SYDVKM. The germline V and J ends were trimmed by 2 bases and 4 bases, with 6 bases remaining between them. The CDR3 coding sequence is TGTGCCAGCAGTTTAGACAGGGGAAACACCATATATTTT. It translates to CASSLDRGNTIYF.

The V gene is TRBV7-3, the J gene TRBJ2-2; D possibly corresponds to TRBD2 (6 bases). V was cut by 0 bases and J by 6 bases, with 11 bases left in between. Germline CDR1 SGHTA, CDR2 FQGTGA. CDR3 length equals 15 residues. The CDR3 nucleotides are TGTGCCAGCAGCTTAACGGGGCGGGGACCCGGGGAGCTGTTTTTT. Translation: CASSLTGRGPGELFF.